The rows below give T cell receptor beta chains drawn from one sample of a study of shared clonotypes between healthy human individuals. Generated by immunoSEQ multiplex PCR, the TCRdb table keeps only in-frame clones and is missing some. Of fewer than 600,000 clones listed, more than 70% were seen once; the top ten hold 12%. Sequencing input: PBMCs. The receptor set was obtained from a woman aged 35 to 49 in good health. Some clones in this sample may be carry-over from other donors' samples. Both conserved end residues are part of each CDR3.

J | V | CDR3
TRBJ2-1 | TRBV7-9 | CASSLGLSGAHNEQFF
TRBJ2-1 | TRBV7-3 | CASSPTGTPRGNEQFF
TRBJ2-7 | TRBV30 | CAWSELGLAYEQYF
TRBJ2-4 | TRBV7-9 | CASSRLTSDIQYF
TRBJ1-1 | TRBV5-4 | CASSLSDAYTEAFF
TRBJ2-2 | TRBV7-8 | CASSPRPGTGSGTGELFF
TRBJ2-7 | TRBV5-6 | CASSPGLEQYF
TRBJ1-2 | TRBV5-4 | CASSLGGTNYGYTF
TRBJ2-1 | TRBV5-1 | CASSPGGLSLEEQFF
TRBJ2-3 | TRBV7-3 | CASSFRGTDTQYF
TRBJ2-7 | TRBV5-1 | CASSLGQGSPYEQYF
TRBJ2-7 | TRBV7-2 | CASSLEIGYEQYF
TRBJ2-3 | TRBV7-2 | CASSHYGDTQYF
TRBJ1-2 | TRBV30 | CAADQERTDYGYTF
TRBJ1-1 | TRBV6-5 | CASSPPTGGSEAFF
TRBJ2-3 | TRBV30 | CAWSAGLSTDTQYF
TRBJ2-2 | TRBV7-2 | CASRPGQYTGELFF
TRBJ1-1 | TRBV29-1 | CSVSRGVNTEAFF
TRBJ2-1 | TRBV28 | CASNPSGTEGSNEQFF
TRBJ2-7 | TRBV10-2 | CASSKQRGTSYEQYF
TRBJ2-5 | TRBV18 | CASSPDRGGYQETQYF
TRBJ2-7 | TRBV9 | CASSVGGLPYEQYF
TRBJ2-7 | TRBV7-9 | CASSYDGYEQYF
TRBJ1-5 | TRBV28 | CASSLGLLPQHF
TRBJ2-1 | TRBV7-3 | CASSPGLALFDEQFF
TRBJ2-2 | TRBV5-1 | CASSLGSGSNTGELFF
TRBJ2-1 | TRBV7-3 | CASSLGRPQWNEQFF